A selection of T cell receptor beta chains follows, all from one sample in a study of OX40 agonist ivuxolimab in advanced cancers. Profiling relied on immunoSEQ multiplex PCR, and the TCRdb table lists in-frame clones only, not all of them. Seen here are about 58,000 clones, roughly 77% observed once, and the top ten hold more than 0.9%. The input for sequencing was CD4+ or CD8+ T cells sorted from blood, taken in a trial of the OX40 agonist ivuxolimab. All receptors come from an adult with an advanced solid tumor such as melanoma, head and neck, liver or kidney cancer. Both conserved end residues are part of each CDR3. Not every row has a clone size; where given, it reads once, few, many or a size class.

v_call	j_call	clone_size	cdr3_aa
TRBV11-1	TRBJ2-1	-	CASSLAMGDRGYNEQFF
TRBV27	TRBJ2-1	once	CASMGISGSLNEQFF
TRBV28	TRBJ1-5	-	CASSLTRVDQPQHF
TRBV5-4	TRBJ2-6	-	CASNAGGRSSGANVLTF
TRBV5-1	TRBJ2-4	-	CASSRGGTKNIQYF
TRBV5-1	TRBJ2-2	-	CASSLVAGGLGGELFF
TRBV5-1	TRBJ2-6	-	CASSLGREAGANVLTF
TRBV2	TRBJ2-7	-	CASSGGLAGPYEQYF
TRBV11-2	TRBJ2-7	-	CASSFWGSEQYF
TRBV18	TRBJ2-6	-	CASSLTGGSGANVLTF
TRBV7-9	TRBJ2-7	-	CASSQLAGGYEQYF
TRBV18	TRBJ2-5	-	CASSPPSLQETQYF
TRBV5-1	TRBJ1-3	once	CASSLGDAGNTIYF
TRBV11-2	TRBJ2-5	-	CASSLGTVQETQYF
TRBV2	TRBJ2-7	-	CASKLAGGPYEQYF
TRBV5-1	TRBJ2-1	-	CASSLDGGEYNEQFF
TRBV19	TRBJ1-1	-	CASSDPNTEAFF
TRBV19	TRBJ1-2	-	CASSTGTGNVRGYTF
TRBV7-9	-	once	CASSSTTGAVSYEQYF
TRBV18	TRBJ1-2	-	CASSQSRERINYGYTF
TRBV7-9	TRBJ2-3	few	CASSPGSTDTQYF
TRBV19	TRBJ2-5	many	CASSRGFQETQYF
TRBV5-1	TRBJ2-3	-	CASSLDGVNTQYF
TRBV2	TRBJ2-3	-	CASSPAVATQYF
TRBV28	TRBJ1-2	-	CASSPGGGYGYTF
TRBV19	TRBJ1-5	few	CASSMGQSSNQPQHF
TRBV5-1	TRBJ2-1	-	CASSKTSGGASYNEQFF
TRBV6-5	TRBJ1-4	-	CASRGDSYNEKLFF
TRBV4-1	TRBJ2-1	-	CASSPTSRIYNEQFF
TRBV30	TRBJ1-5	-	CAWSALTAYSNQPQHF
TRBV7-3	TRBJ2-3	-	CASSLGTIDTQYF
TRBV7-9	TRBJ1-1	few	CASSLTGGYTEAFF
TRBV27	TRBJ1-1	-	CASSYGVMNTEAFF
TRBV6-5	TRBJ2-5	once	CASSSQLAGDQETQYF
TRBV7-8	TRBJ1-5	-	CASSLDSQKVKHF
TRBV5-5	TRBJ1-5	-	CASSPTGTGIDSNQPQHF
TRBV19	TRBJ2-6	-	CASKKPDISGANVLTF
TRBV11-2	TRBJ1-3	-	CASSIRDRDAGNTIYF
TRBV7-2	TRBJ2-3	-	CASSLDYSDTQYF
TRBV11-2	TRBJ2-5	-	CASSSGPRETQYF
TRBV5-8	TRBJ1-2	-	CASTPRGMNYGYTF
TRBV6-6	TRBJ2-7	-	CASTRTSGTEQYF
TRBV5-5	TRBJ2-7	-	CASSLEGTGRYEQYF
TRBV11-2	TRBJ2-7	-	CASSLAPSSGPYEQYF
TRBV5-1	TRBJ1-1	-	CASSLTGYLNTEAFF
TRBV19	TRBJ1-1	few	CASKGTEETEAFF
TRBV21-1	TRBJ1-2	-	CASPRSNYGYTF
TRBV5-4	TRBJ1-6	once	CASSLGHNYNSPLHF
TRBV25-1	TRBJ2-3	-	CASRPWGASTDTQYF
TRBV5-6	TRBJ1-2	-	CASRTGGLGYGYTF
TRBV7-6	TRBJ2-1	-	CASSLEQGLYNEQFF
TRBV19	TRBJ2-2	-	CASSVIRGGLNTGELFF
TRBV10-2	TRBJ2-1	-	CASSEREGNEQFF
TRBV5-1	TRBJ2-7	-	CASSPGLPATAGEQYF
TRBV30	TRBJ1-4	few	CAWAAGRTLIYEKLFF
TRBV10-2	TRBJ1-2	-	CASTSFNYGYTF
TRBV7-9	TRBJ2-2	-	CASSLGQGTGELFF
TRBV19	TRBJ2-4	-	CASSIQPGGAGRNIQYF
TRBV18	TRBJ1-2	-	CASSPRADNYGYTF